This entry describes one T cell receptor beta chain. This clonotype was counted a single time. This clone's antigen is unknown. It has no much larger one-base neighbor in the sample; base qualities were not kept. The data were obtained in a study of blood T cells in healthy people across ages (dated by TCRdb to the mid-2010s). Broadly, across the study: In model experiments, template switching captured roughly one uniquely barcoded TCR beta cDNA molecule for every two T cells. Age-related changes in TCR beta repertoire diversity were measured in the study by deep sequencing normalized with unique cDNA molecular identifiers. Four age groups were formed from the donors: young (average roughly 15 years), middle-aged (approximately 39), aged (62) and long-lived (around 82). Two additional independent replicas of 1 million unique cDNA reads from the same blood draw were analyzed for two donors (one aged 18 to 29 and one aged 80 or older). Donors of different ages were randomly distributed across sequencing lanes to avoid experimental bias. The investigation overall reported the following: Compared with the aged group, the long-lived group had more naive CD4+ T cells, fewer expanded clones and increased TCR diversity, suggesting age selection. As age increased, observed TCR beta diversity per million T cells dropped in a roughly linear way, and a significant reduction was already evident by age roughly 40. Observed TCR beta diversity correlated strongly with the percentage of naive T cells measured by flow cytometry. Since profiling was done on bulk unsorted PBMCs, naive and antigen-experienced compartments could not be conclusively compared. Donor CMV infection status was unknown, potentially confounding age-related changes in expanded clonotypes. Estimates of total diversity based on one million sequenced T cells were regarded as lower bounds and as underestimates.

The junction carries 8 bases between V and J, which are trimmed by 1 base and 2 bases respectively. The germline V gene (reference sequence) gives CDR1 as LGHDT and CDR2 as YNNKEL. Measured from the cysteine to the phenylalanine, the CDR3 is 15 residues long. The sequence is cut down to CDR3 DNA, 45 bases in frame from base 1. The method was 5' RACE. For sequencing, an Illumina HiSeq 2500 was employed. A second PCR of roughly 7 to 11 cycles was performed with a sample-barcoded 5' primer and a J-beta primer mix. Each TCR beta cDNA molecule received a unique molecular identifier from a template-switch 5' adaptor carrying 12 random nucleotides. Each sample yielded at least 3 million CDR3-containing paired-end reads. The Mint cDNA synthesis kit, primed by a TRBC-specific oligonucleotide, was used to synthesize first-strand cDNA from all RNA. Following uracil-DNA glycosylase treatment, all cDNA underwent a first 18-cycle PCR with the universal primers M1SS and BC2_uni_R. Processing in the source paper ran as follows. For normalization, 1 million high-quality reads were randomly selected from each sample, with every read carrying a distinct molecular identifier. Reads with shared molecular identifiers were discarded instead of being binned into consensus sequences. MiTCR, with a Q25 quality threshold and the strictest error-elimination algorithm, was used for CDR3 identification, clonotype clustering and error correction. A nonparametric unseen species model with Euler transformation was used to estimate lower-bound total TCR beta diversity. TCRdb reanalyzed the raw reads on its own, using fastp at Q25 for trimming and MiXCR for clone calling, and kept in-frame beta chains. Under each unique CDR3 protein, matching rows form one entry showing the most common genes and DNA. The V and J calls reflect TCRdb's pipeline rather than the authors' work. For this sample the table gives around 900,000 distinct CDR3 sequences, of which just over 50% were detected only once. The ten biggest clones cover roughly a fifth of the sample.

Systemically healthy Caucasian individuals from Russia, around 38 in total and aged about 6 to 100 years, were included as donors. Each donor gave 8 to 10 milliliters of peripheral blood, collected into EDTA-treated Vacutainer tubes. Ficoll-Paque density-gradient centrifugation was used to isolate PBMCs, with at least 7 million per sample. Total RNA was extracted from PBMCs with Trizol reagent, with at least 5.5 micrograms obtained per sample. For every donor, flow cytometry on a PBMC aliquot measured the percentage of naive CD45RAhigh/CD27high T cells. What was sequenced was blood. The source of this sequence is a woman aged 55-70 years in good health. The sequence links TRBV3-1 to TRBJ1-4; the D gene assignment is ambiguous. The DNA sequence is given as TGTGCCAGCAGCCAAGGACCATCTACTAATGAAAAACTGTTTTTT. This sequence encodes CASSQGPSTNEKLFF.